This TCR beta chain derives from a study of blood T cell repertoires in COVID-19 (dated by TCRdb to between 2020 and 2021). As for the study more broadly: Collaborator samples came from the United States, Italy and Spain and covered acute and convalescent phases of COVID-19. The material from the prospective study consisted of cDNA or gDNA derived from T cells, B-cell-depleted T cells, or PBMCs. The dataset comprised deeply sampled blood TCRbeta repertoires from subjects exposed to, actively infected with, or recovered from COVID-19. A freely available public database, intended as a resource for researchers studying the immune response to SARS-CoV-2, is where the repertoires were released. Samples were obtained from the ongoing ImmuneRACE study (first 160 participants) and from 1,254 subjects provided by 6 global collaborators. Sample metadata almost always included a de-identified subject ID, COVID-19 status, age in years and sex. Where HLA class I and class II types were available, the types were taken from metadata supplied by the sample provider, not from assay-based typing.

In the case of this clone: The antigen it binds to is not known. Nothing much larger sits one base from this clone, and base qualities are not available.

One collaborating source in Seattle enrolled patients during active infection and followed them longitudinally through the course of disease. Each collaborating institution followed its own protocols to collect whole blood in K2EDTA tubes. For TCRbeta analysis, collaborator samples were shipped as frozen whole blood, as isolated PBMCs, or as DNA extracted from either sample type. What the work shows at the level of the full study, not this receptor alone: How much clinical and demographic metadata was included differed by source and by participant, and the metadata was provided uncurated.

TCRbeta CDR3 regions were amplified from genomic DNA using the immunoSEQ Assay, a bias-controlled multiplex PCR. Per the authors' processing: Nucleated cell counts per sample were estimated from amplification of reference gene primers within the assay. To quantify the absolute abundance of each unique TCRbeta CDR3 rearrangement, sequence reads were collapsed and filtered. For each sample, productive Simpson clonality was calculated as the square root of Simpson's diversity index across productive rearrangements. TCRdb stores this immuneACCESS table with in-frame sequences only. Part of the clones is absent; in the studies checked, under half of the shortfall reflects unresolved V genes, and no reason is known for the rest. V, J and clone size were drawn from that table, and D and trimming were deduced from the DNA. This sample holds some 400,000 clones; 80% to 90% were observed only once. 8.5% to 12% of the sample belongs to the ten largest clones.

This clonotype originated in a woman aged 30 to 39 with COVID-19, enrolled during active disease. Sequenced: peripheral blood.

The CDR3 amino acid sequence is: CASSYLAGGRVNGELFF. The nucleotide sequence reads TGTGCCAGCAGTTACCTTGCGGGAGGGCGGGTGAACGGGGAGCTGTTTTTT. The rearrangement combines TRBV6-2 or TRBV6-3 with TRBJ2-2, with 9 junctional bases fitting TRBD2. Trimming removed 2 bases from V and 7 bases from J; the gene matches leave 11 bases unexplained. From a lookup of the germline V gene, CDR1 and CDR2 are MNHEY and SVGEGT. From cysteine to phenylalanine, the CDR3 is 17 amino acids long. Only the CDR3 part of the read is kept: 51 bases, read in frame from the first base.